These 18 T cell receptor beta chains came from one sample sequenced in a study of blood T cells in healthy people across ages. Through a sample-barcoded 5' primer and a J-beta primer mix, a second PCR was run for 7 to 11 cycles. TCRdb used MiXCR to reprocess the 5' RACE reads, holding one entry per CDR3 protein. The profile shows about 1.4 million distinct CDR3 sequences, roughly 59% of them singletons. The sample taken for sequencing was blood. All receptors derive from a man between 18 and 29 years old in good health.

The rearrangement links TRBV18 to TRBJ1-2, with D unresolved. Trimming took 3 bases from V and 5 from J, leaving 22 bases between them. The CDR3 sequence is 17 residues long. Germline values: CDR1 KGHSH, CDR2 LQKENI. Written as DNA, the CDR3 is TGTGCCAGCTCACCCAGCGATTTCTCCGAACTAGGGTATGGCTACACCTTC. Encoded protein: CASSPSDFSELGYGYTF.

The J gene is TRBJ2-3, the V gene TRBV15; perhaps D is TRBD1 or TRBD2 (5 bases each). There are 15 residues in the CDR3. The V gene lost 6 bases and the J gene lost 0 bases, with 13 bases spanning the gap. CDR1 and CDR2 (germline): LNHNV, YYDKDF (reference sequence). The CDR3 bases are TGTGCCACCAGGGCGCCGGGACCTAGCACAGATACGCAGTATTTT. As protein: CATRAPGPSTDTQYF. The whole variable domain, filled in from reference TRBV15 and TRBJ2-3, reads DAMVIQNPRYQVTQFGKPVTLSCSQTLNHNVMYWYQQKSSQAPKLLFHYYDKDFNNEADTPDNFQSRRPNTSFCFLDIRSPGLGDTAMYLCATRAPGPSTDTQYFGPGTRLTVL.

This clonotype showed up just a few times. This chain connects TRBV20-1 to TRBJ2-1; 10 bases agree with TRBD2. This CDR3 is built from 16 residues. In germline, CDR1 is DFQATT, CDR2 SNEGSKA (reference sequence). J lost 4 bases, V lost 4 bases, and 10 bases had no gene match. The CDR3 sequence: CSATNSGTSAYNEQFF. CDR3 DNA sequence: TGCAGTGCTACCAACTCCGGGACTAGCGCTTACAATGAGCAGTTCTTC.

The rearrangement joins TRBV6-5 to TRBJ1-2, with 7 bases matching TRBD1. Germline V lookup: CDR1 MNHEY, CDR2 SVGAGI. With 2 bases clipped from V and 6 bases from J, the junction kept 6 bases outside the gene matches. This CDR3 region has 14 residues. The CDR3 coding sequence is TGTGCCAGCAGTTACGTCGACAGGGCGAATGGCTACACCTTC. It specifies CASSYVDRANGYTF.

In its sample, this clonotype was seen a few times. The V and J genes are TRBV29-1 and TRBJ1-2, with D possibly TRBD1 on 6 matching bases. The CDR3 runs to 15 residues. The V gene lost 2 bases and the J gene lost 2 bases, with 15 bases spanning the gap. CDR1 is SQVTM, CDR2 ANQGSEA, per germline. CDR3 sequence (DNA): TGCAGCGTTGAACCCGTCAGGGGACGGAACTATGGCTACACCTTC. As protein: CSVEPVRGRNYGYTF.

This CDR3 is CASSLFGTGVGYGYTF. The CDR3 DNA reads as TGCGCCAGCAGCTTGTTTGGGACAGGGGTTGGCTATGGCTACACCTTC. The gene calls are TRBV5-1 and TRBJ1-2, with 10 bases fitting TRBD1. From germline, CDR1 is SGHRS and CDR2 YFSETQ. The CDR3 spans 16 residues. J was trimmed by 4 bases and V by 1 base; bases with no gene match: 7.

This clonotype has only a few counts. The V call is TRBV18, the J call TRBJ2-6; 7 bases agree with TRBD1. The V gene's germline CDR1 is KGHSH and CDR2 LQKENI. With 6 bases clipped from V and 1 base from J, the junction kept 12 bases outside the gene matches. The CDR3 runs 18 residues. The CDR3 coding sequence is TGTGCCAGCTCCCCGCCGGGACAGTACGTTTCTGGGGCCAACGTCCTGACTTTC. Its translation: CASSPPGQYVSGANVLTF.

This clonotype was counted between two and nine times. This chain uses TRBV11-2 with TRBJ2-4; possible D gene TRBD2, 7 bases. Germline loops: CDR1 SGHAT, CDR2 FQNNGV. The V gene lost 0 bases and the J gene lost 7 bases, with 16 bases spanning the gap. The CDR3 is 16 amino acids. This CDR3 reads CASSLDPGGQANIQYF. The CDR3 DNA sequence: TGTGCCAGCAGCTTAGATCCCGGGGGGCAGGCGAACATTCAGTACTTC.

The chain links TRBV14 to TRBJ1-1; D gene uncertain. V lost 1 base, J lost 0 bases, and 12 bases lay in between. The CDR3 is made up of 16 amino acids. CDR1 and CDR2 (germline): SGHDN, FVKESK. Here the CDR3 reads CASSQGFGWVNTEAFF. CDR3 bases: TGTGCCAGCAGCCAAGGTTTCGGCTGGGTGAACACTGAAGCTTTCTTT.

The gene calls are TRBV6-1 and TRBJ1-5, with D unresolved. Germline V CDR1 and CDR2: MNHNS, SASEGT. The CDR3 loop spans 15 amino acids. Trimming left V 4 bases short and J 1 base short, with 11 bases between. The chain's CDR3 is CASSGNGMSNQPQHF. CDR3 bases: TGTGCCAGCAGTGGTAACGGGATGAGCAATCAGCCCCAGCATTTT.

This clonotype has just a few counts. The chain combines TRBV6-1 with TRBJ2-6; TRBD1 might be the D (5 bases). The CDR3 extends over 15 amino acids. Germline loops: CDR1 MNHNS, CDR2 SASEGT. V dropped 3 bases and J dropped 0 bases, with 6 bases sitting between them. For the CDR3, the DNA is TGTGCCAGCAGTGACAGGGACTCTGGGGCCAACGTCCTGACTTTC. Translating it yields CASSDRDSGANVLTF.

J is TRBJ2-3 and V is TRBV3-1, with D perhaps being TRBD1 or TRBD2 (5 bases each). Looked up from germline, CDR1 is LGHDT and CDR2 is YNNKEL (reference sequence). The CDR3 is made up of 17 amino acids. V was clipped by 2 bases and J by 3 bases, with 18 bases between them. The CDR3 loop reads CASSQSLVWDPTDTQYF. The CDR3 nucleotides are TGTGCCAGCAGCCAAAGTTTGGTTTGGGACCCAACAGATACGCAGTATTTT.

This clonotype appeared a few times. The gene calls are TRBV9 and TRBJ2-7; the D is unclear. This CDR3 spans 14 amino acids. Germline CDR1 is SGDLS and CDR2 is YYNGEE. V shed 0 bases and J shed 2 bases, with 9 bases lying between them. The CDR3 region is CASSVGHETYEQYF. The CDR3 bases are TGTGCCAGCAGCGTAGGACATGAGACCTACGAGCAGTACTTC.

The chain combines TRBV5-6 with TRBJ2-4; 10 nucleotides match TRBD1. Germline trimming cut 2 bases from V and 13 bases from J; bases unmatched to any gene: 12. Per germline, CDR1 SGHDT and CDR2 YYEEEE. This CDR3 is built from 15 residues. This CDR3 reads CASSFGTGDEEVQYF. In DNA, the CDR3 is TGTGCCAGCAGCTTCGGGACAGGGGACGAGGAGGTGCAGTACTTC.

Here the CDR3 reads CASSQGQALSALHF. CDR3 sequence (DNA): TGCGCCAGCAGCCAAGGCCAGGCCTTGTCGGCCCTCCACTTT. V usage is TRBV4-1 and J usage is TRBJ1-6, with D unclear. Between the trimmed V and J ends, which lost 1 base and 14 bases, there was a span of 15 bases. Germline loops: CDR1 MGHRA, CDR2 YSYEKL. The CDR3 length is 14 residues.

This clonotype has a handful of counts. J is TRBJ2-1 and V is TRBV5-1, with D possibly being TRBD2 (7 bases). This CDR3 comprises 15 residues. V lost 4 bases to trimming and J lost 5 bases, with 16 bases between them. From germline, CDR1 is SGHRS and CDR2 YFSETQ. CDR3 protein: CASSTAGAANNEQFF. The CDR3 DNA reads TGCGCCAGCAGCACTGCGGGGGCGGCCAACAATGAGCAGTTCTTC.

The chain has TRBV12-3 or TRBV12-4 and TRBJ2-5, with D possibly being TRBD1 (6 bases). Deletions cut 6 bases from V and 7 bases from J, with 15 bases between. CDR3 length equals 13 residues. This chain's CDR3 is CASSSGQRLTQYF. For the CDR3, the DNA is TGTGCCAGCAGCTCCGGACAGAGGTTGACCCAGTACTTC.

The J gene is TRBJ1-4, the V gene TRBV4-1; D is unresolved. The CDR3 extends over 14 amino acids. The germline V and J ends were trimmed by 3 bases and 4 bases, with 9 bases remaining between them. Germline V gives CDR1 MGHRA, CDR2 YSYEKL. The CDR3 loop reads CASSQAKFNEKLFF. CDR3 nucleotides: TGCGCCAGCAGCCAGGCAAAATTTAATGAAAAACTGTTTTTT.